This T cell receptor beta chain was identified during a study of cytotoxic CD8 clonotypes in ibrutinib-treated CLL. Study-level background: Results showed about 24 partial and 2 complete responses; following median 68 months, approximately 15 remained remitted, about 12 advanced.

Of note for this clone: The antigen remains unidentified.

Broader study findings: T-cell clonality at baseline went above that of age-matched healthy donors and rose and fell with circulating CD8+ T-cell counts. Upon ibrutinib response clonality rose, and upon progression it fell back toward baseline.

Between the trimmed V and J ends, which lost 4 bases and 0 bases, there was a span of 7 bases. CDR1 and CDR2 from the germline V gene are LNHNV and YYDKDF (reference sequence). This CDR3 region has 15 residues. Some clones are missing from TCRdb's copy, which holds only in-frame ones; the method was immunoSEQ multiplex PCR. The table has around 130,000 clones, under 90% seen once. This clonotype originated in a human donor with chronic lymphocytic leukemia. The V gene is TRBV15, the J gene TRBJ2-6; the D gene is possibly TRBD2 (6 bases). The material sequenced was PBMCs, taken after 24 months of ibrutinib treatment. For the CDR3, the DNA is TGTGCCACCAGCACCGGGGGCTCTGGGGCCAACGTCCTGACTTTC. Amino acid sequence: CATSTGGSGANVLTF.